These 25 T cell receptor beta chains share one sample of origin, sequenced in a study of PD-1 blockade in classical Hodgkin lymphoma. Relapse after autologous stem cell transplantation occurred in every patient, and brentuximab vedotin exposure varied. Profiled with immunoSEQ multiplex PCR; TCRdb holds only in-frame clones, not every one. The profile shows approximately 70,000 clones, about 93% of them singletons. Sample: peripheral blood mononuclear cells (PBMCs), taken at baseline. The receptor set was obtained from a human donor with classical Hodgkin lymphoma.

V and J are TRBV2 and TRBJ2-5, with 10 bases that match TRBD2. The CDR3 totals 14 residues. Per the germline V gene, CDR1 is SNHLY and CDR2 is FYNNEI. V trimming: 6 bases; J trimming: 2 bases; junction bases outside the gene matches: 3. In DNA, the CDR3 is TGTGCCAGCAGAATGACTAGCGGGCAAGAGACCCAGTACTTC. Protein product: CASRMTSGQETQYF.

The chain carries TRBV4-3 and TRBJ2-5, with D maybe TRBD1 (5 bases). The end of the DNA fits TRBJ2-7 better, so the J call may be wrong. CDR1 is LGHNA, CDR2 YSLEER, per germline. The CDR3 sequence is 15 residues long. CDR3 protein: CASSQDPTGGYEQYF. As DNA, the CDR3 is TGCGCCAGCAGCCAAGATCCTACAGGTGGCTACGAGCAGTACTTC.

The CDR3 sequence is CASSWQGRDRSNEQFF. The CDR3 DNA is TGTGCCAGCAGCTGGCAAGGCAGGGATAGATCGAATGAGCAGTTCTTC. The V gene is TRBV13, the J gene TRBJ2-1; D may be TRBD1 (5 bases). This CDR3 spans 16 amino acids. Germline lookup yields CDR1 PRHDT and CDR2 FYEKMQ (reference sequence). With 4 bases removed from V and 7 bases from J, the gap between germline ends came to 20 bases. Full variable domain (outside the CDR3, taken from reference TRBV13 and TRBJ2-1): AAGVIQSPRHLIKEKRETATLKCYPIPRHDTVYWYQQGPGQDPQFLISFYEKMQSDKGSIPDRFSAQQFSDYHSELNMSSLELGDSALYFCASSWQGRDRSNEQFFGPGTRLTVL.

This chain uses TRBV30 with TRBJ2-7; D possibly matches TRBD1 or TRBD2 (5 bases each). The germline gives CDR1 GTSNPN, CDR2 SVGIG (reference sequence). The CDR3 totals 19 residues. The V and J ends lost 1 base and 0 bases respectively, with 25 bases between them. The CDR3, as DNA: TGTGCCTGGAGTGCGCGGGTCCTAGGGGAGTACCAGAGCTCCTACGAGCAGTACTTC. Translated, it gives CAWSARVLGEYQSSYEQYF.

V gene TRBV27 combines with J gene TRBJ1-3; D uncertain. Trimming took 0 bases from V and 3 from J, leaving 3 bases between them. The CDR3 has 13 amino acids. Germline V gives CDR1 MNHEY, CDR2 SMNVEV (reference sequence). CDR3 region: CASSLSGGNTIYF. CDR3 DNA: TGTGCCAGCAGTTTATCAGGTGGAAACACCATATATTTT.

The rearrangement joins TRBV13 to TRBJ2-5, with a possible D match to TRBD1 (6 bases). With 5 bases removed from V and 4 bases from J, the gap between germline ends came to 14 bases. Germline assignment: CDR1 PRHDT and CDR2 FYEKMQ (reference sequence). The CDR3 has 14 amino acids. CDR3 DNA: TGTGCCAGCAGCAGATCGCAGGGGTTAGAGACCCAGTACTTC. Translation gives CASSRSQGLETQYF. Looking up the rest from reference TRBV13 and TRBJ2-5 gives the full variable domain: AAGVIQSPRHLIKEKRETATLKCYPIPRHDTVYWYQQGPGQDPQFLISFYEKMQSDKGSIPDRFSAQQFSDYHSELNMSSLELGDSALYFCASSRSQGLETQYFGPGTRLLVL.

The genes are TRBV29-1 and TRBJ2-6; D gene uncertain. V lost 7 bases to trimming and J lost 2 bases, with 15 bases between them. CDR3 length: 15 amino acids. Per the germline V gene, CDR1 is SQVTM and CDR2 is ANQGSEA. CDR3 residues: CSAVSSGPGANVLTF. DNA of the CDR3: TGCAGCGCCGTATCCTCAGGACCTGGGGCCAACGTCCTGACTTTC.

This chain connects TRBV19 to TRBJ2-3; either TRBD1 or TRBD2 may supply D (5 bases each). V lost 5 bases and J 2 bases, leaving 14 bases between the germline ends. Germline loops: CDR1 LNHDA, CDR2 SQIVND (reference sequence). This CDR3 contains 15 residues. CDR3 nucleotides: TGTGCCAGTAGTGGGATAGAGGGGTTCACAGATACGCAGTATTTT. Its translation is CASSGIEGFTDTQYF.

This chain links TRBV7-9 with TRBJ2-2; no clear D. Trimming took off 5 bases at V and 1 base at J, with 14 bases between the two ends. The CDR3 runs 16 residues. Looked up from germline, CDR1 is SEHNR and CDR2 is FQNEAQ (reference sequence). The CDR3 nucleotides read TGTGCCAGCAGCCCCCGCGTGGGGTTGAACACCGGGGAGCTGTTTTTT. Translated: CASSPRVGLNTGELFF.

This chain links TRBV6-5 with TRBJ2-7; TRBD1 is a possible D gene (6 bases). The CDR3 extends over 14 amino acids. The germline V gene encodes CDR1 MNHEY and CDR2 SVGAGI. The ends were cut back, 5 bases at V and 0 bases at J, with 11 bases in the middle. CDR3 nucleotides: TGTGCCAGCAGTCGAGGACAGTACTCCTACGAGCAGTACTTC. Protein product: CASSRGQYSYEQYF.

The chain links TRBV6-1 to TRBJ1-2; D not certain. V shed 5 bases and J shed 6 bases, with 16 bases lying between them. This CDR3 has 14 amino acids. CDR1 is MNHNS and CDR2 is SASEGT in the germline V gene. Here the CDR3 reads CASSPVQVSDGYTF. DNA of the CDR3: TGTGCCAGCAGTCCCGTCCAGGTATCGGATGGCTACACCTTC.

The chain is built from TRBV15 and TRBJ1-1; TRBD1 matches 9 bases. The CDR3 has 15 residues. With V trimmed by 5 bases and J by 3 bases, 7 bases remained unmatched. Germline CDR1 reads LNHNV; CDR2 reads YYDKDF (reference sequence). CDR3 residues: CATSPSTGGHTEAFF. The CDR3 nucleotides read TGTGCCACCAGCCCTTCGACAGGGGGGCACACTGAAGCTTTCTTT.

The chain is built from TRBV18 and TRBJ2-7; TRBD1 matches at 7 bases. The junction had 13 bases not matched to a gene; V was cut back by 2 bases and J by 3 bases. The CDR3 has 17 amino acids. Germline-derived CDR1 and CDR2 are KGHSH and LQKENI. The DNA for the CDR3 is TGTGCCAGCTCACCAGCCATGGACAGGACCTGGGTCTACGAGCAGTACTTC. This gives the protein CASSPAMDRTWVYEQYF.

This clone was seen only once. CDR3 sequence: CASSLWGGQGQLYGYTF. DNA for the CDR3: TGTGCCAGCAGCTTGTGGGGGGGACAGGGGCAATTATATGGCTACACCTTC. V usage is TRBV5-4 and J usage is TRBJ1-2; TRBD1 matches at 10 bases. The CDR3 contains 17 residues. The V gene's germline CDR1 is SGHNT and CDR2 YYREEE (reference sequence). Trimming cost V 1 base and J 5 bases; bases outside gene matches: 11.

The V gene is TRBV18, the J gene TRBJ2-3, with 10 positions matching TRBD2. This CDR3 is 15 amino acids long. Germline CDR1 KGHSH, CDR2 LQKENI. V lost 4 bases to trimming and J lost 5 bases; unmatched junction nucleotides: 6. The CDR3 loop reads CASSLAGGPGDTQYF. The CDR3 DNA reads TGTGCCAGCTCACTAGCGGGAGGTCCCGGAGATACGCAGTATTTT.

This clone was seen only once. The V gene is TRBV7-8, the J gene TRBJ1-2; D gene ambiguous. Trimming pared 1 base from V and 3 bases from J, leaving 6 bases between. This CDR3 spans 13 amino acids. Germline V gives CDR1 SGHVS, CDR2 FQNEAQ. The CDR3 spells CASSLGSHYGYTF. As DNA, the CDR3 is TGTGCCAGCAGCTTAGGCAGTCACTATGGCTACACCTTC.

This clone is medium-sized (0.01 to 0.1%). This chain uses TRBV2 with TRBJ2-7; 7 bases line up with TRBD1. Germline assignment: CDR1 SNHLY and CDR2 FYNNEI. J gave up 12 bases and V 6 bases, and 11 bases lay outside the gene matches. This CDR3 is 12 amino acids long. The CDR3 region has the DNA TGTGCCAGCAGGGCCGGGACAGCCCTCCCGTACTTC. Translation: CASRAGTALPYF.

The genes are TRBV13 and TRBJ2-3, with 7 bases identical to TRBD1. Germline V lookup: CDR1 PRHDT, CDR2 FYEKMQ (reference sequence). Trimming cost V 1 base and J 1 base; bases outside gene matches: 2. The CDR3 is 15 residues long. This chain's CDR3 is CASSLDRGGTDTQYF. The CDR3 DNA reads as TGTGCCAGCAGCTTAGACAGGGGAGGCACAGATACGCAGTATTTT. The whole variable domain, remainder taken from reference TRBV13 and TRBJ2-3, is AAGVIQSPRHLIKEKRETATLKCYPIPRHDTVYWYQQGPGQDPQFLISFYEKMQSDKGSIPDRFSAQQFSDYHSELNMSSLELGDSALYFCASSLDRGGTDTQYFGPGTRLTVL.

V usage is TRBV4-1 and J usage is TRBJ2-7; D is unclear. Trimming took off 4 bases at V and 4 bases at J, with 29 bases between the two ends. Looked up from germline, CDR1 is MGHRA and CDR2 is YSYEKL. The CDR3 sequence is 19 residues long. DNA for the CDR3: TGCGCCAGCAGCCCTGGCGACAAAGGGTGGGGTTGGAGTTTTTACGAGCAGTACTTC. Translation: CASSPGDKGWGWSFYEQYF.

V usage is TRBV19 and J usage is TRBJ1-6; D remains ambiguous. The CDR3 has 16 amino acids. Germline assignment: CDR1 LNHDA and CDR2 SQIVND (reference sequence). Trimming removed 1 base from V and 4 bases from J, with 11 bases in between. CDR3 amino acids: CASSIAAGDYNSPLHF. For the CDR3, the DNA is TGTGCCAGTAGTATAGCGGCAGGCGATTATAATTCACCCCTCCACTTT.

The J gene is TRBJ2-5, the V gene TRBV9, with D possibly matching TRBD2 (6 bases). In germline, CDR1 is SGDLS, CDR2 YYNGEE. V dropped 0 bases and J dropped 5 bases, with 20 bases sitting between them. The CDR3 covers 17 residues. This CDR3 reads CASSVAGGGGTGETQYF. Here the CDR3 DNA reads TGTGCCAGCAGCGTAGCCGGGGGAGGCGGGACCGGGGAGACCCAGTACTTC.

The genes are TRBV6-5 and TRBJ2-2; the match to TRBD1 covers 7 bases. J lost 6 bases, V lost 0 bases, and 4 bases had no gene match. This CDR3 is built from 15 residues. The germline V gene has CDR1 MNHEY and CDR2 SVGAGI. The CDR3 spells CASSYSTGPSGELFF. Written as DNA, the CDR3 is TGTGCCAGCAGTTACTCGACAGGGCCTTCCGGGGAGCTGTTTTTT.

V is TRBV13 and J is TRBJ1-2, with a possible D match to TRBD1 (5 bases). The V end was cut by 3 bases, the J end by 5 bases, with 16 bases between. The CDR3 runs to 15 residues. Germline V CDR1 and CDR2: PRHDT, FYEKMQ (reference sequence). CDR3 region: CASSFEGTGQYGYTF. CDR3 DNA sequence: TGTGCCAGCAGCTTTGAGGGGACGGGCCAATATGGCTACACCTTC.

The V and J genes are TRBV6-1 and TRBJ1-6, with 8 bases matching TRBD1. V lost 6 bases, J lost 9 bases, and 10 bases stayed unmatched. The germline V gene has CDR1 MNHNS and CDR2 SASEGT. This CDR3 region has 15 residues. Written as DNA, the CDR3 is TGTGCCAGCAGGGCAGGACAGGGTAGTGCTTCACCCCTCCACTTT. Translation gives CASRAGQGSASPLHF.

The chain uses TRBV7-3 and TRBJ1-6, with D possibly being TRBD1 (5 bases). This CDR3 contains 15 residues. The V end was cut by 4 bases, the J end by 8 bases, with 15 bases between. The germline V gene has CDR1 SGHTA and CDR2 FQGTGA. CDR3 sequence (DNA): TGTGCCAGCAGCTCCTCCGGGACGGGGGATTCACCCCTCCACTTT. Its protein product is CASSSSGTGDSPLHF.